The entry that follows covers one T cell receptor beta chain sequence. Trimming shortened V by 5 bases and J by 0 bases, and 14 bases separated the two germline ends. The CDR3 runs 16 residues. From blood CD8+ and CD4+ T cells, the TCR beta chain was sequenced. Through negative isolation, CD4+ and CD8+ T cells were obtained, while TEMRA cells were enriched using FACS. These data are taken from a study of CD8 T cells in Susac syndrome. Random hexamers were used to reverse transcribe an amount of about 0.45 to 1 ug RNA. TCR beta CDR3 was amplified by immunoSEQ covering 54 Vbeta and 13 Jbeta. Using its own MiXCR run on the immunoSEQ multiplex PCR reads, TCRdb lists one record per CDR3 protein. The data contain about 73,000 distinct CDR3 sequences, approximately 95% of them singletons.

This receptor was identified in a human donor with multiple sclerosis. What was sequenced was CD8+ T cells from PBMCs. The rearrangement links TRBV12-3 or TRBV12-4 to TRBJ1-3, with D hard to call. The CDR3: CASSPERFGSGNTIYF. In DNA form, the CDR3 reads TGTGCCAGCAGTCCCGAGCGGTTTGGCTCTGGAAACACCATATATTTT.